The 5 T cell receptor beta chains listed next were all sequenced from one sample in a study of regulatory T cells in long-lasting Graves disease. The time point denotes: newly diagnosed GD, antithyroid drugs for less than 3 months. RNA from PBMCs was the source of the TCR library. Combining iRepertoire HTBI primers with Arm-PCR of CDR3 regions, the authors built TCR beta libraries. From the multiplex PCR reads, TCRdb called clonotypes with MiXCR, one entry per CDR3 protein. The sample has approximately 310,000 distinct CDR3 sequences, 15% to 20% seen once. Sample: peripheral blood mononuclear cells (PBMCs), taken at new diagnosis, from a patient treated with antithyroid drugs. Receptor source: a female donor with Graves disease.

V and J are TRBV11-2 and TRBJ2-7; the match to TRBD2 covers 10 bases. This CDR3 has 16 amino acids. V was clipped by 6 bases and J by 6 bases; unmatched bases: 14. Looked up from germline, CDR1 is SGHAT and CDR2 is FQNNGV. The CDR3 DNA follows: TGTGCCAGCAGGCCGGGACTAGCGATTCAGAAGGGCGAGCAGTACTTC. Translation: CASRPGLAIQKGEQYF.

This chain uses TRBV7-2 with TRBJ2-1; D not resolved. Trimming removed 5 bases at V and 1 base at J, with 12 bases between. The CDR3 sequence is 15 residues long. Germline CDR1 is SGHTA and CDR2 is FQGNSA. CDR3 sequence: CASSPHSGSYNEQFF. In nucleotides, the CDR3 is TGTGCCAGCAGCCCCCACTCCGGATCCTACAATGAGCAGTTCTTC.

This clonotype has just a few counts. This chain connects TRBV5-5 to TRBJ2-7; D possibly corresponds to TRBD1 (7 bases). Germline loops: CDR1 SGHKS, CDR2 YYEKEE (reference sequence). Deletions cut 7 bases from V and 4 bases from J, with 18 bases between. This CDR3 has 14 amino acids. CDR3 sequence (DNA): TGTGCCAGCGGCCCGGGACCAGGGGGGTACGAGCAGTACTTC. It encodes CASGPGPGGYEQYF.

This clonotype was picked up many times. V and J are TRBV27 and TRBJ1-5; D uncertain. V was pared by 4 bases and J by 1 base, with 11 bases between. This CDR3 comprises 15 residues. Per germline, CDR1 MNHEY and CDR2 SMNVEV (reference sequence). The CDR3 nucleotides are TGTGCCAGCAGTTCTAATATTGGCAGCAATCAGCCCCAGCATTTT. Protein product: CASSSNIGSNQPQHF.

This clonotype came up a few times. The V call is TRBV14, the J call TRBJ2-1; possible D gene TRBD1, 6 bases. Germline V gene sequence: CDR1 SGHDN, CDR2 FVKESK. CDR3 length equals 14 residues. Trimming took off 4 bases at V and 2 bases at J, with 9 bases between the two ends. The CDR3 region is CASSRTAPYNEQFF. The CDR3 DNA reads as TGTGCCAGCAGCCGGACAGCCCCCTACAATGAGCAGTTCTTC.